A selection of T cell receptor beta chains follows, all from one sample in a study of blood T cell repertoires in COVID-19. The method was immunoSEQ multiplex PCR; TCRdb's version includes in-frame clones alone and lacks a portion of them. Of 150,000 to 200,000 clones detected, around 82% appear once; the ten largest clones hold 5% to 6%. Sequencing used PBMCs or T cells enriched from blood (not recorded which). The receptors derive from a middle-aged man who had recovered from COVID-19. Each CDR3 is given with its conserved first and last residue. A D gene is named only where the DNA matches it firmly. A clone size is listed for some rows: how often the clone was seen (once, few, many), or a class if it is expanded.

V gene	J gene	D gene	clone size	CDR3 DNA	CDR3 protein
TRBV11-2	TRBJ2-3	TRBD2	-	TGTGCCAGCAGCTTAGAAATCACGACTAGCGGGGGCACAGATACGCAGTATTTT	CASSLEITTSGGTDTQYF
TRBV5-1	TRBJ2-1	-	-	TGCGCCAGCAGCTTGGGAGCGGGCTCCTACAATGAGCAGTTCTTC	CASSLGAGSYNEQFF
TRBV29-1	TRBJ2-3	TRBD1	once	TGCAGCGGAACGCGGACAGGGGGCAGCACAGATACGCAGTATTTT	CSGTRTGGSTDTQYF
TRBV5-1	TRBJ1-2	-	-	TGCGCCAGCAGTGGACAAGTCATGAGTGGCTACACCTTC	CASSGQVMSGYTF
TRBV2	TRBJ2-5	-	few	TGTGCCAGCTTGCCTCAACGAGACCAAGAGACCCAGTACTTC	CASLPQRDQETQYF
TRBV18	TRBJ2-1	-	-	TGTGCCAGCTCACGGAACCTTCAGGGGAATGAGCAGTTCTTC	CASSRNLQGNEQFF
TRBV23-1	TRBJ2-4	TRBD2	-	TGCGCCAGCAGTCCGAGCTTAGGGACTAGCGGGGGGCCTTGGTCGGCCAAAAACATTCAGTACTTC	CASSPSLGTSGGPWSAKNIQYF
TRBV3-1/TRBV3-2	TRBJ2-2	-	-	TGTGCCAGCAGCGAGGGGGGATTAGCGGGGAACACCGGGGAGCTGTTTTTT	CASSEGGLAGNTGELFF
TRBV6-5	TRBJ1-3	-	-	TGTGCCAGCAGTTACTCTTCGGGTTTCTCTGGAAACACCATATATTTT	CASSYSSGFSGNTIYF
TRBV7-2	TRBJ2-2	TRBD2	many	TGTGCCAGCAGCTTTAAGACTAGCGGGAACACCGGGGAGCTGTTTTTT	CASSFKTSGNTGELFF
TRBV2	TRBJ1-1	-	-	TGTGCCAGCATCATCCCAGTCAACACTGAAGCTTTCTTT	CASIIPVNTEAFF
TRBV3-1/TRBV3-2	TRBJ2-5	TRBD2	-	TGTGCCAGCAGCCTAGGACTAGCGGGGAAAGAGACCCAGTACTTC	CASSLGLAGKETQYF
TRBV5-1	TRBJ2-3	-	few	TGCGCCAGCAGCTTTCGGGGTGACACAGATACGCAGTATTTT	CASSFRGDTDTQYF
TRBV5-1	TRBJ1-1	-	once	TGCGCCAGCAGCTCCATCGGGGACACTGAAGCTTTCTTT	CASSSIGDTEAFF
TRBV10-2	TRBJ2-5	TRBD2	-	TGCGCCAGCAGTGAAACCGGGGGGGTTGGAGAGACCCAGTACTTC	CASSETGGVGETQYF
TRBV10-1	TRBJ2-7	TRBD1	-	TGCGCCAGCAGTGGAACAGGGGGCGAGCAGTACTTC	CASSGTGGEQYF
TRBV10-3	TRBJ1-2	-	-	TGTGCCATCAGTGAGTCGAGCACCGGACTGCCCTATGGCTACACCTTC	CAISESSTGLPYGYTF
TRBV11-2	TRBJ1-1	-	few	TGTGCCAGCAGGCCCCCCCCGAGGACTGAAGCTTTCTTT	CASRPPPRTEAFF
TRBV19	TRBJ1-3	-	-	TGTGCCAGTAATAAGGGACAAGGCCTCTTTACTGGAAACACCATATATTTT	CASNKGQGLFTGNTIYF
TRBV30	TRBJ1-2	TRBD1	few	TGTGCCAACGGACAGGAGAACTATGGCTACACCTTC	CANGQENYGYTF
TRBV24-1	TRBJ1-5	-	-	TGTGCCACCATCCCTAAGAGGGGGAGATGGAGCAATCAGCCCCAGCATTTT	CATIPKRGRWSNQPQHF
TRBV12-1	TRBJ1-1	-	-	TGTGCCAGCAGCTTCGACAGGGGGCGCGATAAGGCTGAAGCTTTCTTT	CASSFDRGRDKAEAFF
TRBV15	TRBJ2-4	TRBD2	-	TGTGCCACCAGCAGAGTCGCGGGAGGCGGAAACATTCAGTACTTC	CATSRVAGGGNIQYF
TRBV9	TRBJ2-1	-	-	TGTGCCAGCAGCGTAGGTCAGGTTAGTTACAATGAGCAGTTCTTC	CASSVGQVSYNEQFF
TRBV3-1/TRBV3-2	TRBJ2-5	-	-	TGTGCCAGCGGGGGCGGCAAAGAGACCCAGTACTTC	CASGGGKETQYF
TRBV30	TRBJ1-1	-	-	TGTGCCTGGAGCCGGGACTTGAACACTGAAGCTTTCTTT	CAWSRDLNTEAFF
TRBV29-1	TRBJ2-4	-	-	TGCAGCGTTGAAGATCTTCAGGGAACCAAAAACATTCAGTACTTC	CSVEDLQGTKNIQYF
TRBV5-8	TRBJ2-3	TRBD1	few	TGTGCCAGCAGGTGGACAGGGGGAGATACGCAGTATTTT	CASRWTGGDTQYF
TRBV5-1	TRBJ1-1	TRBD1	-	TGCGCCAGCAGGGCAGGACAGGGGGCGCTAAACACTGAAGCTTTCTTT	CASRAGQGALNTEAFF
TRBV9	TRBJ2-1	TRBD2	-	TGTGCCAGCAGCCCCCGATGGGGCGGGGGGGGTGAGCAGTTCTTC	CASSPRWGGGGEQFF
TRBV7-7	TRBJ1-3	-	-	TGTGCCAGCAGCCCGCTTTGGAGGACAGAGGAAAACACCATATATTTT	CASSPLWRTEENTIYF
TRBV13	TRBJ1-1	TRBD1	-	TGTGCCAGCAGCTCCCGGGACAGAGGGACTGAAGCTTTCTTT	CASSSRDRGTEAFF
TRBV6-5	TRBJ1-2	-	-	TGTGCCAGCACGGGGGACCACGGCTATGGCTACACCTTC	CASTGDHGYGYTF
TRBV30	TRBJ1-5	TRBD1	-	TGTGCCTGGATTACTCCGGGACAGGGGTGGATCCAGCCCCAGCATTTT	CAWITPGQGWIQPQHF
TRBV10-3	TRBJ2-3	TRBD2	few	TGTGCCATCAGTCGAGATGGACTAGCGGTGAGCACAGATACGCAGTATTTT	CAISRDGLAVSTDTQYF
TRBV7-7	TRBJ2-1	-	-	TGTGCCAGCAGCTTGGGGAGGAACAATGAGCAGTTCTTC	CASSLGRNNEQFF
TRBV30	TRBJ1-3	-	-	TGTGCCTGGAGTGTGACGCGGGAAACTGGAAACACCATATATTTT	CAWSVTRETGNTIYF
TRBV5-1	TRBJ1-1	TRBD1	-	TGCGCCAGCAACCCGGGACAGACTAACACTGAAGCTTTCTTT	CASNPGQTNTEAFF
TRBV24-1	TRBJ2-1	-	-	TGTGCCACCAAGGACAGAAGTAGCTCCTACAATGAGCAGTTCTTC	CATKDRSSSYNEQFF
TRBV2	TRBJ2-1	TRBD2	-	TGTGCCAGCACGATGAGAGCTAGCGGGGGGTTTGAGCAGTTCTTC	CASTMRASGGFEQFF
TRBV6-5	TRBJ1-6	-	-	TGTGCCAGCAGTTACCCTTCGTCGGGGGAATCACCCCTCCACTTT	CASSYPSSGESPLHF
TRBV2	TRBJ1-3	-	-	TGTGCCAGCAGGCCTGGGGCGGGAAACACCATATATTTT	CASRPGAGNTIYF
TRBV19	TRBJ1-6	TRBD1	-	TGTGCCAGTAGTATAGATGGAAACAGGGGGCGGAATAATTCACCCCTCCACTTT	CASSIDGNRGRNNSPLHF
TRBV9	TRBJ2-3	-	-	TGTGCCAGCAGCGTCCTCGGGTCTACTAGCACAGATACGCAGTATTTT	CASSVLGSTSTDTQYF